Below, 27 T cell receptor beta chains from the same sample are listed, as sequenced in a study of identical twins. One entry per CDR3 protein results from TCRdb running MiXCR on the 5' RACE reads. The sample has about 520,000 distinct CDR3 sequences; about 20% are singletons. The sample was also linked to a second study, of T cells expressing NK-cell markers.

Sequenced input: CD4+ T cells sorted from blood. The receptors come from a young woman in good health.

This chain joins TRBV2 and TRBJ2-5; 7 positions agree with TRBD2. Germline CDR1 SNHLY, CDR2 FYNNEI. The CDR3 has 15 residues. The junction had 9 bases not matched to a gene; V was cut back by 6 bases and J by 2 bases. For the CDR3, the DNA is TGTGCCAGCAGGGTCGGCGGGAGCGGACAAGAGACCCAGTACTTC. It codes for CASRVGGSGQETQYF.

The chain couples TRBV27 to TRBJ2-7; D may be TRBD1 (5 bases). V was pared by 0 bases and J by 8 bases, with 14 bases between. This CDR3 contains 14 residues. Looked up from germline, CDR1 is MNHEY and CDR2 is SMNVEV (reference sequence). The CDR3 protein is CASSLSTDGSKQYF. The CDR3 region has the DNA TGTGCCAGCAGTTTATCGACAGATGGGTCCAAGCAGTACTTC.

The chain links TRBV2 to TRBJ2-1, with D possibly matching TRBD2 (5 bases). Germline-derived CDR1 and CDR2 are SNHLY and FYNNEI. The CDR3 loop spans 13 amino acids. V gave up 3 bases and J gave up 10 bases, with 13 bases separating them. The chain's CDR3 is CASSEKEELEQFF. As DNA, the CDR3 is TGTGCCAGCAGTGAGAAGGAGGAGTTGGAGCAGTTCTTC.

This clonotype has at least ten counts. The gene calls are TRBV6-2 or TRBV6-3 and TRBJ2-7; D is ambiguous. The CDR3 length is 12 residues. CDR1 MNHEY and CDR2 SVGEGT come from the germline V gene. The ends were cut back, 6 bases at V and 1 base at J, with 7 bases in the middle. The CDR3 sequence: CASSLLSYEQYF. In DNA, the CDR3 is TGTGCCAGCAGCCTATTGTCCTACGAGCAGTACTTC.

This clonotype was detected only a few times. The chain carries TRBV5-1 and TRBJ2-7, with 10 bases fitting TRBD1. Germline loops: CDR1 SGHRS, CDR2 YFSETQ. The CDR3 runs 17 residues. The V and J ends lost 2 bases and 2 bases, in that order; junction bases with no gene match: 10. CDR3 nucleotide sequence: TGCGCCAGCAGCTTCTGGACAGGGGGTAGTTGGGCCTACGAGCAGTACTTC. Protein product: CASSFWTGGSWAYEQYF.

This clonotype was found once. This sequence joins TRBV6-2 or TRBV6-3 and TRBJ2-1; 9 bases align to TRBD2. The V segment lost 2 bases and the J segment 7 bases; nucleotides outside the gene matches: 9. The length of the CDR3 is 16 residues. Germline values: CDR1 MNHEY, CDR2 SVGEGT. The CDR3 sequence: CASSYLGGRASNEQFF. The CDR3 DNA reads TGTGCCAGCAGTTACCTGGGCGGGAGGGCCTCTAATGAGCAGTTCTTC.

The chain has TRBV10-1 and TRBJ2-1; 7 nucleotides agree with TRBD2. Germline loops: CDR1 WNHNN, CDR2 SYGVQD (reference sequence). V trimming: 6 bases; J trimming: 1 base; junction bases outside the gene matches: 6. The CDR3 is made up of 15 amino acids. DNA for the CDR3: TGCGCCAGCAGCGAAGCGGGAAGGTCCTACAATGAGCAGTTCTTC. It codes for CASSEAGRSYNEQFF.

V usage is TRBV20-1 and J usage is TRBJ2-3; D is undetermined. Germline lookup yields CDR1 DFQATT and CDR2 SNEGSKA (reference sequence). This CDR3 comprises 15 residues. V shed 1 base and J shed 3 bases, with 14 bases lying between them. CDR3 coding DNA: TGCAGTGCTAGAGTTGGCCAGGTAGCAACAGATACGCAGTATTTT. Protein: CSARVGQVATDTQYF.

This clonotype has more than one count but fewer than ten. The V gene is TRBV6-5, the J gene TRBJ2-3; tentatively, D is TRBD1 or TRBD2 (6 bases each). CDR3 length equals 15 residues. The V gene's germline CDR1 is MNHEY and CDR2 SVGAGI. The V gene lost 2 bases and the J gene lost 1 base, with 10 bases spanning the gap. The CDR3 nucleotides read TGTGCCAGCAGTTACGGGGGGCTTCGCACAGATACGCAGTATTTT. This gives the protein CASSYGGLRTDTQYF.

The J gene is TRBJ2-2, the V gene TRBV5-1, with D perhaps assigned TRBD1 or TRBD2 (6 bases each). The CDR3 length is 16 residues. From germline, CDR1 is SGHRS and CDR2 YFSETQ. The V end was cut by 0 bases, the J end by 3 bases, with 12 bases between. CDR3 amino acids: CASSLAPGAYTGELFF. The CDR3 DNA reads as TGCGCCAGCAGCTTGGCTCCGGGGGCTTACACCGGGGAGCTGTTTTTT.

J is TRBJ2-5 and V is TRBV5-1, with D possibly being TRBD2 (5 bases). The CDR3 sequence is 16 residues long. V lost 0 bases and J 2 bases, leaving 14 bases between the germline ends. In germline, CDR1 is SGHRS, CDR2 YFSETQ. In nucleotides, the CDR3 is TGCGCCAGCAGCTTGGGGGCGGGCGCCGCTCAAGAGACCCAGTACTTC. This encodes CASSLGAGAAQETQYF.

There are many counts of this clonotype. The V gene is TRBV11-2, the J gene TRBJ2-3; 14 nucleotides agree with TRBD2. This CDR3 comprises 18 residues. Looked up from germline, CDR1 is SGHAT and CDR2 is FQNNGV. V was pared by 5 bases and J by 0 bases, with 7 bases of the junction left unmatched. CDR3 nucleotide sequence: TGTGCCAGCAGCCGGACTAGCGGGGGGCGTCAGAGCACAGATACGCAGTATTTT. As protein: CASSRTSGGRQSTDTQYF.

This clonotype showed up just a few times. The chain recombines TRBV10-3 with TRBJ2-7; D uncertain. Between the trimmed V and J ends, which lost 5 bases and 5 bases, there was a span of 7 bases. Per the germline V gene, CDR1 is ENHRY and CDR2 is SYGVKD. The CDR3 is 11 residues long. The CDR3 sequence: CAISNWDEQYF. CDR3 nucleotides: TGTGCCATCAGTAATTGGGACGAGCAGTACTTC.

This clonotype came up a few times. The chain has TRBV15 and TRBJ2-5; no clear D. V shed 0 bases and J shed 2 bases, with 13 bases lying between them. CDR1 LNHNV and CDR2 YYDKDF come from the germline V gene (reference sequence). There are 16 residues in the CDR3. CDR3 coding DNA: TGTGCCACCAGCAGAGATTGGGCCGTGGGACAAGAGACCCAGTACTTC. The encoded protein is CATSRDWAVGQETQYF. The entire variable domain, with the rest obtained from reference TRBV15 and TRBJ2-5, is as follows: DAMVIQNPRYQVTQFGKPVTLSCSQTLNHNVMYWYQQKSSQAPKLLFHYYDKDFNNEADTPDNFQSRRPNTSFCFLDIRSPGLGDTAMYLCATSRDWAVGQETQYFGPGTRLLVL.

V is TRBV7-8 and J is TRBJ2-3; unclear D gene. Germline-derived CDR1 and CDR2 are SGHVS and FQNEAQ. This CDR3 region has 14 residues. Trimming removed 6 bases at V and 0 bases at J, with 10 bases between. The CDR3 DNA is TGTGCCAGCAGACATAGAGCTAGCACAGATACGCAGTATTTT. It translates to CASRHRASTDTQYF.

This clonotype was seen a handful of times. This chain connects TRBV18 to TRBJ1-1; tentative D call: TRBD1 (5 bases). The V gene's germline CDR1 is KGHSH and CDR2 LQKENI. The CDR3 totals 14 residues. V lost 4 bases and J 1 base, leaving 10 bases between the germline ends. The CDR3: CASSRDGKNTEAFF. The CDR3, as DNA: TGTGCCAGCTCACGGGACGGTAAGAACACTGAAGCTTTCTTT.

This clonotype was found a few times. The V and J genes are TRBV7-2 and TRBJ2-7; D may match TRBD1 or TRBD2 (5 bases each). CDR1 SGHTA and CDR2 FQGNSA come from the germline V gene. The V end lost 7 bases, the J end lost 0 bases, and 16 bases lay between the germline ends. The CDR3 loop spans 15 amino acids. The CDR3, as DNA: TGTGCCAGCACCATCTCCTCCGGGGCCTCCTACGAGCAGTACTTC. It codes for CASTISSGASYEQYF.

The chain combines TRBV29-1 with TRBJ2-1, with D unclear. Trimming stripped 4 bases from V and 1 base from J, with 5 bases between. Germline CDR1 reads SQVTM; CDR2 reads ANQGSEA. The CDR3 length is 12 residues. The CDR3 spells CSVARSYNEQFF. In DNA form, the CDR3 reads TGCAGCGTTGCTAGATCCTACAATGAGCAGTTCTTC.

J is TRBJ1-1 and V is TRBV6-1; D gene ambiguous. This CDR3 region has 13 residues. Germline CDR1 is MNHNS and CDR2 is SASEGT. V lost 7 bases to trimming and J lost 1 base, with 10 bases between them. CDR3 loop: CASIGVGNTEAFF. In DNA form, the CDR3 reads TGTGCCAGCATTGGGGTGGGGAACACTGAAGCTTTCTTT.

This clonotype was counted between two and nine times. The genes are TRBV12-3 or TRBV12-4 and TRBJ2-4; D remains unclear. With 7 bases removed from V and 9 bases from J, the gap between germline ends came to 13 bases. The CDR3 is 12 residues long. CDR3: CASTSTLPIQYF. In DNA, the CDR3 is TGTGCCAGCACCTCAACGTTGCCCATTCAGTACTTC.

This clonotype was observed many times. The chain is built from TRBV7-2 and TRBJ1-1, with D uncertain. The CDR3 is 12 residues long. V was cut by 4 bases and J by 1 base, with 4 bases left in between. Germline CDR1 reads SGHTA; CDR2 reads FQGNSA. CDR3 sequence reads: CASSSWNTEAFF. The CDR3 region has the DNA TGTGCCAGCAGCTCATGGAACACTGAAGCTTTCTTT.

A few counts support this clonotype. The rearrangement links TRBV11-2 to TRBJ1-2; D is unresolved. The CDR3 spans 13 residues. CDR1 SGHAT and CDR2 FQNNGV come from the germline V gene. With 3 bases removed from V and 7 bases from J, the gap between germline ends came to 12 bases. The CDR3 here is CASSLGRASGYTF. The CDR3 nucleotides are TGTGCCAGCAGCTTGGGAAGGGCTTCTGGCTACACCTTC.

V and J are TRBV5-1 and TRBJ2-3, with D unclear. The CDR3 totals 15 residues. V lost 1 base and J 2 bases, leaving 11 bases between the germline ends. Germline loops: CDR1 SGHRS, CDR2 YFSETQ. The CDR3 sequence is CASSLSDILTDTQYF. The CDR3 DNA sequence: TGCGCCAGCAGCTTGTCGGATATCCTCACAGATACGCAGTATTTT.

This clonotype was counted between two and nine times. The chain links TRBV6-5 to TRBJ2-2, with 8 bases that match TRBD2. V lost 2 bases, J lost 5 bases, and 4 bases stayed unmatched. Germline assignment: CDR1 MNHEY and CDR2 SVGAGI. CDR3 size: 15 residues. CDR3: CASSYGGGGTGELFF. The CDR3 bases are TGTGCCAGCAGTTACGGAGGCGGGGGGACCGGGGAGCTGTTTTTT.

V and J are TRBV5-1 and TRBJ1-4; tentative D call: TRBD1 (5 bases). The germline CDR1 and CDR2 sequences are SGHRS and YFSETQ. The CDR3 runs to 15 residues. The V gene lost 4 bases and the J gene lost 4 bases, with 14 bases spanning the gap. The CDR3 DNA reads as TGCGCCAGCAGCGGAGGGACGGTGAATAATGAAAAACTGTTTTTT. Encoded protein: CASSGGTVNNEKLFF. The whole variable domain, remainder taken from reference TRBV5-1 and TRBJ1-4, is KAGVTQTPRYLIKTRGQQVTLSCSPISGHRSVSWYQQTPGQGLQFLFEYFSETQRNKGNFPGRFSGRQFSNSRSEMNVSTLELGDSALYLCASSGGTVNNEKLFFGSGTQLSVL.

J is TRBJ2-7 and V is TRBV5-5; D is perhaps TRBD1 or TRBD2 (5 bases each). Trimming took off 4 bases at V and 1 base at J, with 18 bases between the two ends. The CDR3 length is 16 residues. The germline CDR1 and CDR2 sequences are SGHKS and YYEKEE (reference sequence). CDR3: CASSPGTRARSYEQYF. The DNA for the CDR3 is TGTGCCAGCAGCCCGGGGACGAGGGCGAGATCCTACGAGCAGTACTTC.

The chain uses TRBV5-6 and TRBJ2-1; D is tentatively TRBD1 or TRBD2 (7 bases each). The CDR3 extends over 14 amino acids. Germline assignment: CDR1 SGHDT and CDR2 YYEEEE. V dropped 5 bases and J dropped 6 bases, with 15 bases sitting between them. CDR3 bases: TGTGCCAGCAGTCCAGGGGGGGCGGGCAATGAGCAGTTCTTC. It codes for CASSPGGAGNEQFF. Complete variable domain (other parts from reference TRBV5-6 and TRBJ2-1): DAGVTQSPTHLIKTRGQQVTLRCSPKSGHDTVSWYQQALGQGPQFIFQYYEEEERQRGNFPDRFSGHQFPNYSSELNVNALLLGDSALYLCASSPGGAGNEQFFGPGTRLTVL.